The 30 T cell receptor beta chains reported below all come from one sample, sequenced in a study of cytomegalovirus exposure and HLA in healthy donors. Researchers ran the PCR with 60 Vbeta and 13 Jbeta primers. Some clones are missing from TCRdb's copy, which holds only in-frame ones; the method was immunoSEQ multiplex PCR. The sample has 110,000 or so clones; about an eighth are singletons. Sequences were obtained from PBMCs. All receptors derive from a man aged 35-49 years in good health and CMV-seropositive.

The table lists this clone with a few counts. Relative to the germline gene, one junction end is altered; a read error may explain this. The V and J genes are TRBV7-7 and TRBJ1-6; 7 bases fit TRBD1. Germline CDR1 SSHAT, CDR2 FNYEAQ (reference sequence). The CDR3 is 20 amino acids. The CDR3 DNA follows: TGTGCTAGCAGCTTAGCTCCCGACAGGGCGCTAACAAAGAATGATTCACCCCTCCACTTT. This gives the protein CASSLAPDRALTKNDSPLHF.

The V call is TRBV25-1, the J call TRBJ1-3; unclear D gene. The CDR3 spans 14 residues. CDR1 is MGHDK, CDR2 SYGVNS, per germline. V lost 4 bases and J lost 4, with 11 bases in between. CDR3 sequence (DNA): TGTGCCAGCAGTGGCACAGTTCCCGGAAACACCATATATTTT. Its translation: CASSGTVPGNTIYF.

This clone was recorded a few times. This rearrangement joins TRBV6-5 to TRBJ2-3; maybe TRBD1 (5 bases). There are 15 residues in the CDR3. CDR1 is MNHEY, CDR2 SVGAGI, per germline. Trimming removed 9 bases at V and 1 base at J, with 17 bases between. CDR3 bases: TGTGCCAGTCAACTCAGAAGGGGCGGCACAGATACGCAGTATTTT. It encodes CASQLRRGGTDTQYF.

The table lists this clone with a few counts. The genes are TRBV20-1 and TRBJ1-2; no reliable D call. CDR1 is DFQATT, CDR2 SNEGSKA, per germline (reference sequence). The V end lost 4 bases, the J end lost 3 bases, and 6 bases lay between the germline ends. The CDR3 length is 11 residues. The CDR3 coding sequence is TGCAGTGCTAACAGAGACTATGGCTACACCTTC. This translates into CSANRDYGYTF.

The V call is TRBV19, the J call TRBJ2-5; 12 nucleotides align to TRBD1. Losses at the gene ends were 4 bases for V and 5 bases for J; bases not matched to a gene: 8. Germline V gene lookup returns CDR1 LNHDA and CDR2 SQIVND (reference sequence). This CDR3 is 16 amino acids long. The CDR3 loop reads CASSRTGTGGVETQYF. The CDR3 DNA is TGTGCCAGTAGTAGAACCGGGACAGGGGGCGTTGAGACCCAGTACTTC. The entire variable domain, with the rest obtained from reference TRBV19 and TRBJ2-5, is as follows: DGGITQSPKYLFRKEGQNVTLSCEQNLNHDAMYWYRQDPGQGLRLIYYSQIVNDFQKGDIAEGYSVSREKKESFPLTVTSAQKNPTAFYLCASSRTGTGGVETQYFGPGTRLLVL.

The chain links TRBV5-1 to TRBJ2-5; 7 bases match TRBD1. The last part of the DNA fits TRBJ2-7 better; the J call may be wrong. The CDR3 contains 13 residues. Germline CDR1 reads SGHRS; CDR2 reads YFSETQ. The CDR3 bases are TGCGCCAGCAGCAGGGACAGTTACGACGAGCAGTACTTC. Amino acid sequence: CASSRDSYDEQYF.

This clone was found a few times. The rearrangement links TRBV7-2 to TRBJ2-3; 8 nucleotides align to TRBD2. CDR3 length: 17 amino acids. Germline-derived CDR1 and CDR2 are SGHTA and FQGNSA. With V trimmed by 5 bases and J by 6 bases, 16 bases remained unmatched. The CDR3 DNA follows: TGTGCCAGCAGCCTCGCTCGGGGAGCGGGGGAATCGGATACGCAGTATTTT. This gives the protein CASSLARGAGESDTQYF.

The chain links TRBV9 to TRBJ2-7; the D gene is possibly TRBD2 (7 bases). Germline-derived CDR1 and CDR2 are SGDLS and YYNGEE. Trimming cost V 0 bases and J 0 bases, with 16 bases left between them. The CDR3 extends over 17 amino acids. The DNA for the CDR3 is TGTGCCAGCAGCGTAGAGGGGGGGTTGGAAGGCTCCTACGAGCAGTACTTC. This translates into CASSVEGGLEGSYEQYF. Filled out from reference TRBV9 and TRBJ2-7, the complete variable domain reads DSGVTQTPKHLITATGQRVTLRCSPRSGDLSVYWYQQSLDQGLQFLIQYYNGEERAKGNILERFSAQQFPDLHSELNLSSLELGDSALYFCASSVEGGLEGSYEQYFGPGTRLTVT.

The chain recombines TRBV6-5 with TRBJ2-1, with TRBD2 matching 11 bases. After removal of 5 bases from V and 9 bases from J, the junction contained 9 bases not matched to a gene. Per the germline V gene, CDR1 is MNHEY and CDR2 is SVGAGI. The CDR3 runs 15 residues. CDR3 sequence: CASSKLAGAQGEQFF. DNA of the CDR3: TGTGCCAGCAGTAAACTAGCGGGAGCTCAGGGTGAGCAGTTCTTC.

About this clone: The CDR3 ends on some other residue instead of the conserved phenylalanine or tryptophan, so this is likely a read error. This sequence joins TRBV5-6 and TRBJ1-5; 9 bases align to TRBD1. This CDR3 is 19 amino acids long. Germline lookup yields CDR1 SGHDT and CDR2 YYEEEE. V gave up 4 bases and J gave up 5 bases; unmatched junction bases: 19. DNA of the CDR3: TGTGCCAGCAGCCGGCTGGGTGGGACAGGGTTTGAAAGGGATCAGCCCCAGCATGTT. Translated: CASSRLGGTGFERDQPQHV.

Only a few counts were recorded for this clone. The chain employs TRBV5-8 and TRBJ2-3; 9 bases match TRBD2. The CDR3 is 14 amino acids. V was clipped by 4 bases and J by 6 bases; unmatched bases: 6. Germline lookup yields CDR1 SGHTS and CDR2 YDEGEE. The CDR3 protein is CASSKLAGPDTQYF. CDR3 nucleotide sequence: TGTGCCAGCAGCAAACTAGCGGGTCCCGATACGCAGTATTTT.

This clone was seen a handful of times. This CDR3 reads CASSENEGGNTEAFF. CDR3 in DNA: TGTGCCAGCAGTGAAAATGAAGGGGGGAACACTGAAGCTTTCTTT. The chain is built from TRBV6-1 and TRBJ1-1, with D possibly being TRBD1 (6 bases). The CDR3 extends over 15 amino acids. The V end was cut by 2 bases, the J end by 1 base, with 11 bases between. Germline V CDR1 and CDR2: MNHNS, SASEGT.

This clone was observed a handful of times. The DNA of the CDR3 is TGTGCCAGCAGTTACCTGGGACTAGCGGGGCCCGGGGAGCTGTTTTTT. This encodes CASSYLGLAGPGELFF. The chain joins TRBV6-5 to TRBJ2-2, with 13 bases lining up with TRBD2. The CDR3 length is 16 residues. Germline V gene sequence: CDR1 MNHEY, CDR2 SVGAGI. V dropped 2 bases and J dropped 6; count of bases not matched to a gene: 3.

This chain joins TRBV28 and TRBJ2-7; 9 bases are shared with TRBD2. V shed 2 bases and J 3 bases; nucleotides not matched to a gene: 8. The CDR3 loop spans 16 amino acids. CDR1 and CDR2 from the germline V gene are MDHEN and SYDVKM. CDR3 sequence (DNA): TGTGCCAGCAGTTTAAGTGGTGCTAGCGGGAACTACGAGCAGTACTTC. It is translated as CASSLSGASGNYEQYF.

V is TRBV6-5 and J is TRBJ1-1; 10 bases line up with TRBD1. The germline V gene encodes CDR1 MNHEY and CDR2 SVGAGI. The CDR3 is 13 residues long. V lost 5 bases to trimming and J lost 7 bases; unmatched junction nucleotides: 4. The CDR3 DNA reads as TGTGCCAGCAGTCGCGACAGGGGGCATGAAGCTTTCTTT. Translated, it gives CASSRDRGHEAFF.

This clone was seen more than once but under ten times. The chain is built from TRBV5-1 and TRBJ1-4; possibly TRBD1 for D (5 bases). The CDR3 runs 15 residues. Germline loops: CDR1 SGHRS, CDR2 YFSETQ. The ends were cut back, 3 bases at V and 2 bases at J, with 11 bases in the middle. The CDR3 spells CASSSGLTTNEKLFF. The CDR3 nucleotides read TGCGCCAGCAGCTCGGGACTGACTACTAATGAAAAACTGTTTTTT.

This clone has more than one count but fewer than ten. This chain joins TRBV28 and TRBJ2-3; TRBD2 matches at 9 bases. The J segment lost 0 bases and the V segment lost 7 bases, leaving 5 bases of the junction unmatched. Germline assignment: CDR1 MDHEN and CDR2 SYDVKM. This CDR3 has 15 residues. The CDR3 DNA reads TGTGCCAGCAAAGAGCGGGGGGACAGCACAGATACGCAGTATTTT. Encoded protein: CASKERGDSTDTQYF.

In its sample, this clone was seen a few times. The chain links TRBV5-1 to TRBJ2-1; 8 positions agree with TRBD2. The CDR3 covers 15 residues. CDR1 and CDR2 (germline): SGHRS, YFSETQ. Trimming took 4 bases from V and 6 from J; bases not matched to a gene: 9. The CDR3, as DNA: TGCGCCAGCAGCCCACGGGAGGGAGGGGGCAATGAGCAGTTCTTC. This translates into CASSPREGGGNEQFF.

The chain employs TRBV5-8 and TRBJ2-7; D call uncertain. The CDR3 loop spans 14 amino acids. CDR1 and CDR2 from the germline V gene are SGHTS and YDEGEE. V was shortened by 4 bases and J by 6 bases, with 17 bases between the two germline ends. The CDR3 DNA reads TGTGCCAGCAGCCCCTCGGGTTTATTTGTCGAGCAGTACTTC. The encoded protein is CASSPSGLFVEQYF.

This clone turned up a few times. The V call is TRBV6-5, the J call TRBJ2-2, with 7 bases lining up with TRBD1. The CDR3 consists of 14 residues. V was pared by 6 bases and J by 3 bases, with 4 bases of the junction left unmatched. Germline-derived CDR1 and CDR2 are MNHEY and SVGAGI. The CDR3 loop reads CASRHDRDTGELFF. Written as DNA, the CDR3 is TGTGCCAGCAGGCACGACAGGGACACCGGGGAGCTGTTTTTT.

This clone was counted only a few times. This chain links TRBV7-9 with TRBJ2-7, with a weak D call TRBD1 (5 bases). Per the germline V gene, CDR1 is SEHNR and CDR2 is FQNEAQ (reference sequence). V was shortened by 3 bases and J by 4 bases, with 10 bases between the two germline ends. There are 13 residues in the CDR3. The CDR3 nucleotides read TGTGCCAGCAGCTTGACAGAAGCTTACGAGCAGTACTTC. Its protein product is CASSLTEAYEQYF.

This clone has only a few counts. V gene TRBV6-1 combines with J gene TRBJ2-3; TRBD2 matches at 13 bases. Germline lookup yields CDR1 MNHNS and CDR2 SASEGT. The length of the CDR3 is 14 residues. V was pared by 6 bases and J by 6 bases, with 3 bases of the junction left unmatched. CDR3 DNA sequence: TGTGCCAGCAGCTGGACTAGCGGGAGCGATACGCAGTATTTT. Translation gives CASSWTSGSDTQYF.

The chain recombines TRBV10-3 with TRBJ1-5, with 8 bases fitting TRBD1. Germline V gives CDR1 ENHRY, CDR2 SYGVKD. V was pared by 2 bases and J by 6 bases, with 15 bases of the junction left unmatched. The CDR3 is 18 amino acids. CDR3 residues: CAISENRGSAERGQPQHF. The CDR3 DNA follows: TGTGCCATCAGTGAGAACAGGGGGTCTGCGGAACGGGGTCAGCCCCAGCATTTT.

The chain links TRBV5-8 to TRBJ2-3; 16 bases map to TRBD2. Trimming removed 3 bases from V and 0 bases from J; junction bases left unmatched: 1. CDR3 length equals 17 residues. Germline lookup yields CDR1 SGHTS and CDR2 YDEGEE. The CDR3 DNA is TGTGCCAGCAGCTCGGGACTAGCGGGAGGGAGCACAGATACGCAGTATTTT. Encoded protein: CASSSGLAGGSTDTQYF.

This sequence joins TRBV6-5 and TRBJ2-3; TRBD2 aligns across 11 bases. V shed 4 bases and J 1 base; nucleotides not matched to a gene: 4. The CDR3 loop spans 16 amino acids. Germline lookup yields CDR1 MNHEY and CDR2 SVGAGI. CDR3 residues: CASSFSGRAGTDTQYF. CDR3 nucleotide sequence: TGTGCCAGCAGTTTTAGCGGGAGGGCGGGCACAGATACGCAGTATTTT.

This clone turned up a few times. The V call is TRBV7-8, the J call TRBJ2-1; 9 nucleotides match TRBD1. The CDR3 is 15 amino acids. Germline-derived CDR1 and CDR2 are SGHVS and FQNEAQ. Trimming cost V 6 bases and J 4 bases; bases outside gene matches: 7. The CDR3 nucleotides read TGTGCCAGCAGTCCCGACAGGGGGATATACAATGAGCAGTTCTTC. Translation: CASSPDRGIYNEQFF.

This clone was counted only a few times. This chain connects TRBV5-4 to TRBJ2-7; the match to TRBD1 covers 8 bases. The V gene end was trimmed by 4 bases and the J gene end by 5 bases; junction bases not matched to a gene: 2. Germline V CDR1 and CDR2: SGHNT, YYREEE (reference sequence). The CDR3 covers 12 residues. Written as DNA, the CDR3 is TGTGCCAGCAGCGAGACAGGGGACGAGCAGTACTTC. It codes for CASSETGDEQYF.

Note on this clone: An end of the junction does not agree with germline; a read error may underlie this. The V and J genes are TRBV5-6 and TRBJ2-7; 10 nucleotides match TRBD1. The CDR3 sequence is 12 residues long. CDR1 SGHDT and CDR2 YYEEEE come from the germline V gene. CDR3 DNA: TGTGCCAGCAGCTTCACCGGGACAGGGGTTAACTTC. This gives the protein CASSFTGTGVNF. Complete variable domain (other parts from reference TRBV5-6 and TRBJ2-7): DAGVTQSPTHLIKTRGQQVTLRCSPKSGHDTVSWYQQALGQGPQFIFQYYEEEERQRGNFPDRFSGHQFPNYSSELNVNALLLGDSALYLCASSFTGTGVNFGPGTRLTVT.

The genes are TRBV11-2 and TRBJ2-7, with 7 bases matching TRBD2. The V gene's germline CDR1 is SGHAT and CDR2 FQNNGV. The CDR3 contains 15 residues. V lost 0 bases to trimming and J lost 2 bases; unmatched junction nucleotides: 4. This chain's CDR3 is CASSLEVLAAYEQYF. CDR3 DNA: TGTGCCAGCAGCTTAGAGGTGCTAGCGGCCTACGAGCAGTACTTC.

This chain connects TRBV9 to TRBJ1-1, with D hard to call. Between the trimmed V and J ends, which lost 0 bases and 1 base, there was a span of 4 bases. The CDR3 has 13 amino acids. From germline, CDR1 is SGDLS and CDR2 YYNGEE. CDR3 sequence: CASSVDRNTEAFF. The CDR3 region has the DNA TGTGCCAGCAGCGTAGACAGGAACACTGAAGCTTTCTTT.